This is a list of T cell receptor beta chains from one sample in a study of PD-L1 blockade in urothelial cancer. Only in-frame clones appear in the TCRdb table, and some are missing; sequencing was by immunoSEQ multiplex PCR. The repertoire holds about 56,000 clones, with approximately 86% as singletons. The sample consisted of PBMCs, taken around atezolizumab (anti-PD-L1) treatment. The receptors were gathered from a man aged 50-59 years with urothelial cancer. Both conserved end residues are part of each CDR3. Fields, in order: D gene, J gene, V gene, clone size, CDR3 protein, CDR3 DNA. D genes are given only for firm matches. Rows may omit the clone size; those that give it use once, few, many or a size class.

- | TRBJ1-1 | TRBV18 | - | CASSVAGVRNTEAFF | TGTGCCAGCTCCGTGGCAGGCGTTCGGAACACTGAAGCTTTCTTT
TRBD2 | TRBJ2-3 | TRBV10-3 | - | CATAGGTSETSTDTQYF | TGTGCCACCGCTGGGGGGACTAGCGAGACAAGCACAGATACGCAGTATTTT
- | TRBJ1-1 | TRBV7-2 | - | CASSSSTSMNTEAFF | TGTGCCAGCAGCTCATCGACAAGTATGAACACTGAAGCTTTCTTT
- | TRBJ1-1 | TRBV2 | - | CASSGFGGNTEAFF | TGTGCCAGCAGTGGCTTCGGGGGGAACACTGAAGCTTTCTTT
- | TRBJ2-7 | TRBV28 | - | CASSFSPYEQYF | TGTGCCAGCAGTTTCAGTCCCTACGAGCAGTACTTC
TRBD1 | TRBJ1-1 | TRBV19 | - | CASTTGTGILNTEAFF | TGTGCCAGTACTACCGGGACAGGGATCTTGAACACTGAAGCTTTCTTT
TRBD2 | TRBJ2-1 | TRBV6-9 | - | CASRVLAGGHEQFF | TGTGCCAGCAGAGTACTAGCGGGAGGGCATGAGCAGTTCTTC
- | TRBJ1-4 | TRBV7-2 | - | CASSLGPGNEKLFF | TGTGCCAGCAGCTTAGGGCCAGGGAATGAAAAACTGTTTTTT
- | TRBJ2-1 | TRBV7-6 | - | CASSLDHLGARYSNEQFF | TGTGCCAGCAGCTTAGACCATCTGGGGGCTCGGTATTCCAATGAGCAGTTCTTC
- | TRBJ2-1 | TRBV11-2 | - | CASSFEMKRYNEQFF | TGTGCCAGCAGCTTTGAGATGAAGCGATACAATGAGCAGTTCTTC
- | TRBJ2-7 | TRBV2 | - | CASSEALSYEQYF | TGTGCCAGCAGTGAGGCACTATCCTACGAGCAGTACTTC
- | TRBJ2-3 | TRBV7-9 | - | CASSRPGSTDTQYF | TGTGCCAGCAGCCGCCCGGGTTCCACAGATACGCAGTATTTT
- | TRBJ1-3 | TRBV7-9 | - | CASSQGLGNTIYF | TGTGCCAGCAGCCAGGGACTCGGAAACACCATATATTTT
TRBD2 | TRBJ2-1 | TRBV7-9 | - | CASSTGVAGGFYNEQFF | TGTGCCAGCAGCACCGGGGTAGCGGGGGGGTTTTACAATGAGCAGTTCTTC
TRBD2 | TRBJ2-7 | TRBV19 | once | CASSSGLGSREQYF | TGTGCCAGTAGTTCGGGACTAGGGTCCCGCGAGCAGTACTTC
- | TRBJ1-3 | TRBV4-1 | - | CASSQDYGLTSGNTIYF | TGCGCCAGCAGCCAAGACTACGGACTCACCTCTGGAAACACCATATATTTT
TRBD1 | TRBJ1-6 | TRBV28 | - | CASSHEGQSSYNSPLHF | TGTGCCAGCAGCCACGAGGGACAGAGCTCCTATAATTCACCCCTCCACTTT